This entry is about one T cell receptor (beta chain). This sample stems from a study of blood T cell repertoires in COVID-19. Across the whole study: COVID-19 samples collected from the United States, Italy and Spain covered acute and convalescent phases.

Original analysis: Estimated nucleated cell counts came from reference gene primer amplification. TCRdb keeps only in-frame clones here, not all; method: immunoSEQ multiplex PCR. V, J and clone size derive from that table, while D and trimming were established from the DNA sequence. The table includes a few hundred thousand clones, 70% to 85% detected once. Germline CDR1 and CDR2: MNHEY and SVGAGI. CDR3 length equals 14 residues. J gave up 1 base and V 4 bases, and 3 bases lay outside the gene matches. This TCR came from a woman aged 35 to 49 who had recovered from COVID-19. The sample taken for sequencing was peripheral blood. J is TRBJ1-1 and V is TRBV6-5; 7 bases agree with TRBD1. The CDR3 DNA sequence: TGTGCCAGCAGTTTCGCAGGGGGGAACACTGAAGCTTTCTTT. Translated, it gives CASSFAGGNTEAFF.